The entry below gives a single TCR beta chain sequence along with its context. Its antigen is as yet unknown. Described treatment: approximately 10-day PBMC culture with coronavirus spike peptide pools or control peptides (ViraFEST assay). Once obtained from cultured CD4+ T cells, the DNA was sequenced using the Oncomine TCR Beta short-read assay. Using its own MiXCR run on the PCR reads, TCRdb lists one record per CDR3 protein. The table includes roughly 28,000 distinct CDR3 sequences, under 75% detected once. The sample comes from a study of vaccination and CD4 T cells after COVID-19. Study details: Either the Pfizer-BioNTech BNT162b2 or Moderna mRNA-1273 vaccine was given as two doses.

There are 14 residues in the CDR3. Germline V gene sequence: CDR1 LNHDA, CDR2 SQIVND (reference sequence). V lost 6 bases and J lost 4; bases outside the gene matches: 8. This sequence originates from a human donor who received a COVID-19 vaccine. The chain joins TRBV19 to TRBJ1-2; 7 bases agree with TRBD1. This material consisted of CD4+ T cells from blood, cultured in vitro, taken after SARS-CoV-2 vaccination. The CDR3 DNA reads as TGTGCCAGTAGCCCTGAACAGGGGATCTATGGCTACACCTTC. The encoded protein is CASSPEQGIYGYTF.